This TCR beta chain was obtained from a study of shared clonotypes between healthy human individuals. Overall study context: Donors consisted of a couple of women and a few men between 18 and 49.

This clone is a singleton in its sample. Its antigen is undetermined. A CD45RA-negative memory subset and a CD45RA+ naive subset were separated from the CD4+ cells. Germline values: CDR1 SGHRS, CDR2 YFSETQ. The V end lost 0 bases, the J end lost 0 bases, and 8 bases lay between the germline ends. The CDR3 length is 15 residues. Some clones are missing from TCRdb's copy, which holds only in-frame ones; the method was immunoSEQ multiplex PCR. The top ten hold over 0.12% of the sample, which has more than 2,000,000 clones, approximately 90% seen once. Broader study findings: Large depth notwithstanding, sorted-subset sequencing proved incomplete by rarefaction.

J is TRBJ2-3 and V is TRBV5-1; no clear D. Sequencing was performed on naive CD4+ T cells sorted from blood. Subset defined: CD45RA+ positively selected. The clonotype was recovered from a man aged 18-30 years in good health. The CDR3 reads CASSLALESTDTQYF. The CDR3 DNA reads TGCGCCAGCAGCTTGGCCCTAGAGAGCACAGATACGCAGTATTTT.